The 9 T cell receptor beta chains below were found in one sample sequenced in a study of blood T cells in healthy people across ages. Sample-barcoded 5' priming and a J-beta primer mix drove a second PCR of about 6 to 12 cycles. TCRdb fed the 5' RACE reads into MiXCR, producing one record per CDR3 protein. The sample shows 1 million to 1.2 million distinct CDR3 sequences, less than 45% of them seen only once. Sequencing used blood. These receptor sequences come from a man between 18 and 35 years old in good health.

Worth noting for this clonotype: A much larger clone sits a single nucleotide away, making a read error possible. The chain couples TRBV29-1 to TRBJ2-5; a weak D match, TRBD2 (6 bases). The CDR3 runs 12 residues. Germline V gene sequence: CDR1 SQVTM, CDR2 ANQGSEA. Trimming took off 8 bases at V and 11 bases at J, with 21 bases between the two ends. CDR3 loop: CSSPGRSDEQYF. The DNA of the CDR3 is TGCAGCTCCCCGGGGAGGTCGGATGAGCAGTACTTC.

The chain employs TRBV20-1 and TRBJ2-7, with 7 bases aligning to TRBD2. Trimming removed 0 bases from V and 5 bases from J; junction bases left unmatched: 4. CDR3 length: 13 residues. Germline-derived CDR1 and CDR2 are DFQATT and SNEGSKA (reference sequence). The CDR3 loop is CSARDWGGDEQYF. CDR3 DNA: TGCAGTGCTAGAGATTGGGGGGGGGACGAGCAGTACTTC.

The chain uses TRBV10-3 and TRBJ1-1; perhaps TRBD1 as D (5 bases). This CDR3 comprises 16 residues. V shed 2 bases and J shed 1 base, with 14 bases lying between them. CDR1 and CDR2 from the germline V gene are ENHRY and SYGVKD. The CDR3 here is CAISEPFSDRNTEAFF. Written as DNA, the CDR3 is TGTGCCATCAGTGAGCCGTTTAGCGACAGGAACACTGAAGCTTTCTTT.

The rearrangement joins TRBV6-2 or TRBV6-3 to TRBJ1-4; D is uncertain. Per the germline V gene, CDR1 is MNHEY and CDR2 is SVGEGT. Between the trimmed V and J ends, which lost 3 bases and 0 bases, there was a span of 8 bases. The CDR3 extends over 15 amino acids. CDR3 residues: CASSYYAATNEKLFF. In DNA, the CDR3 is TGTGCCAGCAGTTATTACGCCGCAACTAATGAAAAACTGTTTTTT.

The V gene is TRBV20-1, the J gene TRBJ2-1, with 8 nucleotides matching TRBD2. CDR1 and CDR2 (germline): DFQATT, SNEGSKA (reference sequence). After removal of 1 base from V and 5 bases from J, the junction contained 13 bases not matched to a gene. This CDR3 region has 17 residues. CDR3 sequence reads: CSARVPAFERGNNEQFF. CDR3 DNA sequence: TGCAGTGCTAGAGTTCCCGCTTTTGAGCGGGGGAACAATGAGCAGTTCTTC.

This clonotype was seen only a few times. This chain connects TRBV24-1 to TRBJ2-5, with a weak D call TRBD2 (7 bases). The V end was cut by 1 base, the J end by 5 bases, with 13 bases between. Germline CDR1 is KGHDR and CDR2 is SFDVKD. The CDR3 loop spans 15 amino acids. The CDR3 loop reads CATSDFRGASETQYF. In DNA form, the CDR3 reads TGTGCCACCAGTGATTTTCGGGGGGCCTCGGAGACCCAGTACTTC.

This chain joins TRBV3-1 and TRBJ1-1; D may be TRBD1 (5 bases). This CDR3 contains 13 residues. Germline V gives CDR1 LGHDT, CDR2 YNNKEL (reference sequence). V was trimmed by 3 bases and J by 6 bases, leaving 11 bases between them. In nucleotides, the CDR3 is TGTGCCAGCAGCCATCAGGGTATCTCTGAAGCTTTCTTT. It encodes CASSHQGISEAFF.

The chain uses TRBV28 and TRBJ2-4; no clear D gene. This CDR3 spans 16 amino acids. Germline CDR1 is MDHEN and CDR2 is SYDVKM. Trimming took 7 bases from V and 0 from J, leaving 16 bases between them. CDR3 DNA: TGTGCCAGCAATCAGCGACTGAACTTAGCCAAAAACATTCAGTACTTC. Protein sequence: CASNQRLNLAKNIQYF.

Points on this clonotype: The junction shows a germline mismatch at one end, possibly a read error. The chain has TRBV15 and TRBJ1-4, with D unresolved. CDR1 is LNHNV, CDR2 YYDKDF, per germline (reference sequence). The CDR3 spans 14 residues. The DNA for the CDR3 is TGTGCCACCAGCAGAGATGCGGGCATAGAAAAGCTGTTTTTT. Protein sequence: CATSRDAGIEKLFF.